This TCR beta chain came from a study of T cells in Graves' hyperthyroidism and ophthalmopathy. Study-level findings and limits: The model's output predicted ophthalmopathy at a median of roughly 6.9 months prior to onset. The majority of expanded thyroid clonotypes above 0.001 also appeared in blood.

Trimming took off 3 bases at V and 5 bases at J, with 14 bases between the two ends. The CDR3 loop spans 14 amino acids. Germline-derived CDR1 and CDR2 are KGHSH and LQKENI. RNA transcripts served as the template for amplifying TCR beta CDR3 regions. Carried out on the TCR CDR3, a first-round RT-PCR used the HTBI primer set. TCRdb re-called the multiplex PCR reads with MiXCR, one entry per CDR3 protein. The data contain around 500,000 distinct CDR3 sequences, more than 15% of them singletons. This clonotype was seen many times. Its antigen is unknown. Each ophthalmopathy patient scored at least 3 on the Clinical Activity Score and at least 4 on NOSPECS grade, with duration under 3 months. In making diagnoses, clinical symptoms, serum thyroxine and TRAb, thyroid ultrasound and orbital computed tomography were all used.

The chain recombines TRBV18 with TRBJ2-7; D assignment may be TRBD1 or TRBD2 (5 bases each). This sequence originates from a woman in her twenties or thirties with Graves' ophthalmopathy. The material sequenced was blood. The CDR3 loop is CASSPPRDGHEQYF. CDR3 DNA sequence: TGTGCCAGCTCACCCCCCAGGGACGGCCACGAGCAGTACTTC.